Detailed here is one TCR beta chain. This specimen belongs to a study of response to subunit inactivated influenza vaccine. V dropped 5 bases and J dropped 1 base, with 11 bases sitting between them. The CDR3 runs to 14 residues. TCRdb recomputed calls from the RT-PCR reads with MiXCR, one row per CDR3 protein. The data contain a few hundred thousand distinct CDR3 sequences, approximately 14% of them singletons. This chain uses TRBV12-3 or TRBV12-4 with TRBJ2-5, with D possibly TRBD1 on 6 matching bases. The source material was PBMCs from blood, sampled less than 13 days after vaccination. The origin of this receptor is a man between 45 and 60 years old who received an inactivated influenza vaccine. CDR3 nucleotide sequence: TGTGCCAGCAGTACAGGGAGAGGCCAAGAGACCCAGTACTTC. Protein: CASSTGRGQETQYF.